This T cell receptor beta chain was retrieved from a study of Ad26.COV2.S vaccination and SARS-CoV-2 variants. Whole-study results and caveats: Placebo recipients had lower spike-specific TCR breadth than vaccine recipients. Non-spike TCR breadth did not differ much between vaccine and placebo recipients. After vaccination, reports described spike-specific CD8+ and CD4+ T cell responses as showing substantial breadth.

Measured with immunoSEQ multiplex PCR; TCRdb has only the in-frame clones, and not every one. This table has roughly 150,000 clones, around 86% appearing once. CDR3 size: 17 residues. Germline V lookup: CDR1 SGHDT, CDR2 YYEEEE. V shed 4 bases, J shed 5 bases, and the junction held 16 bases outside the gene matches. In regard to this clone: The antigen remains unidentified.

The source of this sequence is a human donor who had recovered from COVID-19. The chain couples TRBV5-6 to TRBJ1-2; 8 nucleotides match TRBD1. The sample here was peripheral blood, taken after recovery from COVID-19. Here the CDR3 DNA reads TGTGCCAGCAGCCCGATAATAGTGGCAGGGGGCAGGTATGGCTACACCTTC. It codes for CASSPIIVAGGRYGYTF.